This entry lists 29 T cell receptor beta chains sequenced from one sample in a study of blood T cell repertoires in COVID-19. TCRdb's table, derived via immunoSEQ multiplex PCR, lists solely in-frame clones and lacks some. This sample has about 250,000 clones, with approximately 84% found just once. Sample: peripheral blood. The receptors originated from a woman of 80 years or more with acute or convalescent COVID-19.

This chain links TRBV7-9 with TRBJ1-4, with D unresolved. V gave up 3 bases and J gave up 5 bases, with 13 bases separating them. This CDR3 has 15 residues. The germline V gene encodes CDR1 SEHNR and CDR2 FQNEAQ (reference sequence). The chain's CDR3 is CASSFLGGVNEKLFF. CDR3 DNA sequence: TGTGCCAGCAGCTTTCTTGGAGGAGTCAATGAAAAACTGTTTTTT.

The chain is built from TRBV11-2 and TRBJ2-3; D might be TRBD2 (6 bases). Germline-derived CDR1 and CDR2 are SGHAT and FQNNGV. V was clipped by 4 bases and J by 2 bases, with 13 bases between them. The CDR3 sequence is 15 residues long. In DNA, the CDR3 is TGTGCCAGCAGCTCCACGGGAGCCTCCACAGATACGCAGTATTTT. Translated: CASSSTGASTDTQYF.

The chain combines TRBV7-3 with TRBJ2-7; tentatively, D is TRBD1 (5 bases). The length of the CDR3 is 13 residues. V was clipped by 5 bases and J by 1 base, with 9 bases between them. Germline V CDR1 and CDR2: SGHTA, FQGTGA. CDR3 coding DNA: TGTGCCAGCAGCGAGCAGGGTTCCTACGAGCAGTACTTC. Protein sequence: CASSEQGSYEQYF.

This chain uses TRBV19 with TRBJ1-5; 10 bases match TRBD1. With V trimmed by 6 bases and J by 8 bases, 7 bases remained unmatched. The CDR3 is 14 residues long. CDR1 is LNHDA, CDR2 SQIVND, per germline (reference sequence). The CDR3 DNA follows: TGTGCCAGTAGGGGGACAGGGGTTAAGGAGCCCCAGCATTTT. The encoded protein is CASRGTGVKEPQHF.

This clone has a count of ten or more. This chain connects TRBV6-5 to TRBJ2-1, with D possibly being TRBD1 (6 bases). The germline V gene has CDR1 MNHEY and CDR2 SVGAGI. The CDR3 length is 16 residues. The V gene lost 0 bases and the J gene lost 8 bases, with 17 bases spanning the gap. The CDR3 region has the DNA TGTGCCAGCAGTTACTCGATCCACCGACAGGTCCATGAGCAGTTCTTC. Its protein product is CASSYSIHRQVHEQFF.

V is TRBV5-1 and J is TRBJ1-1; 11 nucleotides agree with TRBD1. The CDR3 is made up of 16 amino acids. Looked up from germline, CDR1 is SGHRS and CDR2 is YFSETQ. V shed 3 bases, J shed 6 bases, and the junction held 10 bases outside the gene matches. The DNA of the CDR3 is TGCGCCAGCAGCTACGGACAGGGGGCAATGGTCGCTGAAGCTTTCTTT. Amino acids: CASSYGQGAMVAEAFF.

The chain couples TRBV29-1 to TRBJ1-2, with D possibly TRBD1 on 5 matching bases. The CDR3 runs to 12 residues. Germline lookup yields CDR1 SQVTM and CDR2 ANQGSEA. V was cut by 1 base and J by 5 bases, with 8 bases left in between. CDR3 nucleotides: TGCAGCGTTGAAGTCGGGGGGTATGGCTACACCTTC. The encoded protein is CSVEVGGYGYTF.

CDR3 region: CASSYGTANYEQYF. The CDR3 DNA follows: TGTGCCAGCAGCTACGGGACAGCTAACTACGAGCAGTACTTC. The V call is TRBV7-2, the J call TRBJ2-7; TRBD1 agrees at 7 bases. CDR1 and CDR2 (germline): SGHTA, FQGNSA. This CDR3 comprises 14 residues. With V trimmed by 4 bases and J by 3 bases, 6 bases remained unmatched.

The chain is built from TRBV29-1 and TRBJ2-7, with 10 bases lining up with TRBD2. CDR1 SQVTM and CDR2 ANQGSEA come from the germline V gene. The CDR3 contains 13 residues. V gave up 6 bases and J gave up 7 bases; unmatched junction bases: 9. The CDR3 sequence is CSVGLLAGREQYF. For the CDR3, the DNA is TGCAGCGTGGGGTTACTAGCGGGACGGGAGCAGTACTTC.

The chain links TRBV21-1 to TRBJ2-3; the table's D call TRBD1 went unverified against the DNA. TRBV21-1 is marked as a pseudogene. The CDR3 totals 16 residues. The CDR3 DNA follows: TGTGCCAGCATCTACGAGGCTGGGGCGCGCACAGATACGCAGTATTTT. It translates to CASIYEAGARTDTQYF.

This sequence joins TRBV24-1 and TRBJ2-5; 8 bases fit TRBD1. Germline assignment: CDR1 KGHDR and CDR2 SFDVKD. The V segment lost 8 bases and the J segment 4 bases; nucleotides outside the gene matches: 5. The CDR3 has 13 amino acids. The CDR3 protein is CATKITGGETQYF. Written as DNA, the CDR3 is TGTGCCACCAAGATCACAGGGGGAGAGACCCAGTACTTC.

The V gene is TRBV11-3, the J gene TRBJ2-3, with 11 bases aligning to TRBD2. Trimming cost V 5 bases and J 11 bases; bases outside gene matches: 15. CDR1 SGHNT and CDR2 YENEEA come from the germline V gene. The CDR3 has 16 amino acids. The CDR3, as DNA: TGTGCCAGCAGCGAAGGAGTCCTAGCGGGGGGAACTGGGCAGTATTTT. It specifies CASSEGVLAGGTGQYF.

The genes are TRBV2 and TRBJ2-5; TRBD2 matches 8 bases. CDR3 size: 15 residues. V was pared by 6 bases and J by 4 bases, with 10 bases of the junction left unmatched. The germline CDR1 and CDR2 sequences are SNHLY and FYNNEI. Written as DNA, the CDR3 is TGTGCCAGCAGGGGCCGGACGGGAGGGGCAGAGACCCAGTACTTC. Protein product: CASRGRTGGAETQYF.

This chain uses TRBV19 with TRBJ1-1; 10 nucleotides line up with TRBD1. The CDR3 runs to 11 residues. The V gene's germline CDR1 is LNHDA and CDR2 SQIVND (reference sequence). CDR3 bases: TGTGACAGGACAGGGGGCACTGAAGCTTTCTTT. Amino acid sequence: CDRTGGTEAFF.

This clone has more than one count but fewer than ten. The V and J genes are TRBV4-1 and TRBJ1-5, with 8 bases aligning to TRBD1. V gave up 1 base and J gave up 6 bases; unmatched junction bases: 11. The length of the CDR3 is 17 residues. Per the germline V gene, CDR1 is MGHRA and CDR2 is YSYEKL. The CDR3 sequence: CASSQGLRQGSGQPQHF. The CDR3 DNA sequence: TGCGCCAGCAGCCAAGGGCTCAGACAGGGGTCGGGTCAGCCCCAGCATTTT.

V gene TRBV7-2 combines with J gene TRBJ2-3; 11 positions match TRBD2. V dropped 5 bases and J dropped 3; count of bases not matched to a gene: 7. The CDR3 is made up of 16 amino acids. Per the germline V gene, CDR1 is SGHTA and CDR2 is FQGNSA. CDR3 in amino acids: CASSVSGRGATDTQYF. As DNA, the CDR3 is TGTGCCAGCAGCGTTAGCGGGAGGGGAGCGACAGATACGCAGTATTTT.

The rearrangement uses TRBV19 and TRBJ1-2; possible D gene TRBD1, 5 bases. This CDR3 spans 14 amino acids. Germline V gene data show CDR1 as LNHDA and CDR2 as SQIVND (reference sequence). Trimming took off 6 bases at V and 2 bases at J, with 13 bases between the two ends. CDR3 loop: CASSGGGVNYGYTF. CDR3 bases: TGTGCCAGTAGCGGGGGGGGTGTCAACTATGGCTACACCTTC.

The chain uses TRBV4-1 and TRBJ2-1; D is possibly TRBD2 (7 bases). The ends were cut back, 0 bases at V and 6 bases at J, with 15 bases in the middle. This CDR3 comprises 16 residues. The germline CDR1 and CDR2 sequences are MGHRA and YSYEKL. The CDR3 nucleotides are TGCGCCAGCAGCCAAGAAGGCGCTGGGGGGGCCAATGAGCAGTTCTTC. It encodes CASSQEGAGGANEQFF.

The chain has TRBV5-4 and TRBJ2-4; D possibly corresponds to TRBD2 (5 bases). The germline V gene has CDR1 SGHNT and CDR2 YYREEE (reference sequence). The CDR3 has 17 residues. V lost 0 bases and J lost 1, with 14 bases in between. CDR3 region: CASSLGSSYDAKNIQYF. CDR3 coding DNA: TGTGCCAGCAGCTTGGGGTCTAGCTACGATGCCAAAAACATTCAGTACTTC.

This clone was counted between two and nine times. The rearrangement joins TRBV28 to TRBJ1-1, with D perhaps TRBD1 (6 bases). This CDR3 spans 10 amino acids. Trimming stripped 9 bases from V and 8 bases from J, with 10 bases between. Germline V gives CDR1 MDHEN, CDR2 SYDVKM. CDR3 sequence reads: CASFDREAFF. Written as DNA, the CDR3 is TGTGCCAGTTTCGACAGGGAAGCTTTCTTT.

The rearrangement links TRBV28 to TRBJ2-7; TRBD2 aligns across 7 bases. CDR1 is MDHEN, CDR2 SYDVKM, per germline. After removal of 2 bases from V and 5 bases from J, the junction contained 6 bases not matched to a gene. The CDR3 spans 14 residues. CDR3 region: CASSLRLGGDEQYF. CDR3 coding DNA: TGTGCCAGCAGTTTAAGGCTGGGAGGGGACGAGCAGTACTTC.

V is TRBV3-1 (or the pseudogene TRBV3-2) and J is TRBJ2-7; 9 bases agree with TRBD2. V lost 3 bases to trimming and J lost 4 bases; unmatched junction nucleotides: 7. The CDR3 totals 15 residues. Germline assignment: CDR1 LGHDT and CDR2 YNNKEL (reference sequence). CDR3 sequence reads: CASSQQTSGKYEQYF. The CDR3 nucleotides read TGTGCCAGCAGCCAGCAGACTAGCGGAAAATACGAGCAGTACTTC.

The chain employs TRBV19 and TRBJ1-4, with a tentative D call TRBD1 (5 bases). With 7 bases removed from V and 8 bases from J, the gap between germline ends came to 17 bases. CDR1 and CDR2 from the germline V gene are LNHDA and SQIVND (reference sequence). The CDR3 is 14 amino acids. CDR3 region: CASKRGQTGEKLFF. DNA of the CDR3: TGTGCCAGTAAGCGGGGCCAAACAGGAGAAAAACTGTTTTTT.

The table lists this clone with a few counts. The genes are TRBV7-3 and TRBJ2-1, with 8 bases that match TRBD1. The CDR3 contains 16 residues. Losses at the gene ends were 4 bases for V and 7 bases for J; bases not matched to a gene: 12. Germline loops: CDR1 SGHTA, CDR2 FQGTGA. CDR3 sequence: CASSSSGQGAGNEQFF. Written as DNA, the CDR3 is TGTGCCAGCAGCTCAAGTGGTCAGGGGGCAGGGAATGAGCAGTTCTTC.

A few counts support this clone. This rearrangement joins TRBV3-1 (or the pseudogene TRBV3-2) to TRBJ2-7; 9 nucleotides agree with TRBD2. Trimming cost V 1 base and J 6 bases; bases outside gene matches: 7. This CDR3 is 15 amino acids long. CDR1 and CDR2 from the germline V gene are LGHDT and YNNKEL (reference sequence). The CDR3 sequence: CASSQVRGGASEQYF. The CDR3 DNA follows: TGTGCCAGCAGCCAAGTTCGCGGGGGGGCCTCCGAGCAGTACTTC.

This sequence joins TRBV2 and TRBJ2-3; TRBD2 matches at 9 bases. V was clipped by 3 bases and J by 2 bases; unmatched bases: 3. The CDR3 has 15 residues. Germline CDR1 is SNHLY and CDR2 is FYNNEI. The CDR3 coding sequence is TGTGCCAGCAGTGATCTAGCGGGAAACACAGATACGCAGTATTTT. Protein: CASSDLAGNTDTQYF.

This rearrangement joins TRBV3-1 (or the pseudogene TRBV3-2) to TRBJ1-6, with TRBD1 identical over 11 bases. V lost 5 bases, J lost 6 bases, and 9 bases stayed unmatched. This CDR3 has 17 amino acids. Germline CDR1 is LGHDT and CDR2 is YNNKEL (reference sequence). CDR3 region: CASSSGTGGYSNSPLHF. CDR3 nucleotide sequence: TGTGCCAGCAGCTCCGGGACAGGGGGGTATTCTAATTCACCCCTCCACTTT.

This rearrangement joins TRBV3-1 (or the pseudogene TRBV3-2) to TRBJ2-5; 9 nucleotides match TRBD1. V trimming: 4 bases; J trimming: 4 bases; junction bases outside the gene matches: 1. Germline V gene data show CDR1 as LGHDT and CDR2 as YNNKEL (reference sequence). The CDR3 sequence is 13 residues long. DNA of the CDR3: TGTGCCAGCAGCCGGACAGGGGTAGAGACCCAGTACTTC. As protein: CASSRTGVETQYF.

V usage is TRBV5-1 and J usage is TRBJ2-7; D possibly corresponds to TRBD1 (5 bases). Germline CDR1 is SGHRS and CDR2 is YFSETQ. The V gene lost 0 bases and the J gene lost 4 bases, with 11 bases spanning the gap. The CDR3 runs to 14 residues. The CDR3 sequence is CASSLGQSVYEQYF. Written as DNA, the CDR3 is TGCGCCAGCAGCTTGGGACAGAGCGTTTACGAGCAGTACTTC.